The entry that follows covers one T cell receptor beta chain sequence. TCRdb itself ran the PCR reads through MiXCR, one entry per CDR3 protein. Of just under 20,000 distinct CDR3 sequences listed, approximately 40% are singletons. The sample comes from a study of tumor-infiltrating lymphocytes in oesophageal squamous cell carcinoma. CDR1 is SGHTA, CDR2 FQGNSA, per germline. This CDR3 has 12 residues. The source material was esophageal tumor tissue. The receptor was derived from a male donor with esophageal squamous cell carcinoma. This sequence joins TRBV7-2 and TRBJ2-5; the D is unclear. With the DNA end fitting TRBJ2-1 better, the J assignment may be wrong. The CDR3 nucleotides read TGTGCCAGCAGCTTATTATACAATGAGCAGTTCTTC. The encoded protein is CASSLLYNEQFF.